This T cell receptor beta chain was identified during a study of blood T cell repertoires in COVID-19. J gave up 3 bases and V 4 bases, and 3 bases lay outside the gene matches. Germline V gene data show CDR1 as SEHNR and CDR2 as FQNEAQ (reference sequence). CDR3 size: 15 residues. Clones were read by immunoSEQ multiplex PCR, and TCRdb kept only the in-frame ones, dropping some. The table has about 160,000 clones, about 80% seen once; the top ten hold approximately 18%. Sequenced sample: peripheral blood. The chain uses TRBV7-9 and TRBJ1-5; 10 nucleotides line up with TRBD1. This receptor was identified in a woman of 80 years or more with acute or convalescent COVID-19. The DNA of the CDR3 is TGTGCCAGCAGCTCGACAGGGGGCTCCAATCAGCCCCAGCATTTT. As protein: CASSSTGGSNQPQHF. Combining the CDR3 with reference TRBV7-9 and TRBJ1-5 gives the whole variable domain DTGVSQNPRHKITKRGQNVTFRCDPISEHNRLYWYRQTLGQGPEFLTYFQNEAQLEKSRLLSDRFSAERPKGSFSTLEIQRTEQGDSAMYLCASSSTGGSNQPQHFGDGTRLSIL.